Listed below are T cell receptor beta chains from one sample, sequenced in a study of CD4 T cells in relation to SARS-CoV-2 and coronaviruses. These TCRs' antigens remain unknown. Assay: immunoSEQ multiplex PCR; the TCRdb copy retains only in-frame clones and omits some. The table has about 18,000 clones, about 80% seen once; the top ten hold approximately 11%. The sample comprised CD4+ T cells from PBMCs, cultured in vitro. The receptors here all came from a human donor in good health. CDR3s leave out the opening cysteine and the closing phenylalanine or tryptophan.

>11|TRBV19|TRBJ2-1
ATTGTGVNEQF
>11|TRBV29-1|TRBJ2-7
SVGSLGFYEQY
>14|TRBV7-8|TRBJ2-1
ASSRASGTSYNEQF
>13|TRBV3-1/TRBV3-2|TRBJ2-3
ASSQGRSSGVTQY
>16|TRBV19|TRBJ1-2
ASSMRRQGWLTNYGYT
>13|TRBV5-6|TRBJ2-5
ASSPGLAGQETQY
>15|TRBV9|TRBJ2-1
ASSVALSGPQDNEQF
>15|TRBV4-1|TRBJ2-3
ASSHGLLRDRTDTQY
>12|TRBV19|TRBJ2-7
ASSIQDGPYEQY
>13|TRBV6-5|TRBJ2-1
ASSPGQRSYNEQF
>14|TRBV5-1|TRBJ2-6
ASSLGLYSGANVLT
>12|TRBV6-1|TRBJ1-2
ASSSGQDNYGYT
>16|TRBV7-8|TRBJ2-2
ASSLRPKGRANTGELF
>11|TRBV4-3|TRBJ1-2
ASSPRRRDGYT
>13|TRBV5-4|TRBJ2-3
ASSAAGGGTDTQY
>17|TRBV19|TRBJ1-1
ASCRTSQRGPGWGTEAF
>15|TRBV7-9|TRBJ2-3
ASRRGLAGVSTDTQY
>13|TRBV5-4|TRBJ2-2
ASSLAFSNTGELF
>11|TRBV12-3/TRBV12-4|TRBJ1-2
ASTLAEIYGYT
>14|TRBV6-2/TRBV6-3|TRBJ1-4
ASSTSINPTNEKLF
>14|TRBV5-1|TRBJ2-5
ASSRGTTPLQETQY
>13|TRBV14|TRBJ2-5
ASSQGATGWETQY
>13|TRBV6-2/TRBV6-3|TRBJ2-7
ASSLGQTLYYEQY
>11|TRBV30|TRBJ1-4
AWHRLGGGKLF
>13|TRBV2|TRBJ2-2
ASRGRGVFTGELF